Listed here are 21 T cell receptor beta chains from one sample, sequenced in a study of regulatory T cells in long-lasting Graves disease. Assembly of TCR beta libraries relied on iRepertoire HTBI primers together with Arm-PCR of CDR3 regions. TCRdb itself ran the multiplex PCR reads through MiXCR, one entry per CDR3 protein. This sample has roughly 420,000 distinct CDR3 sequences; about 14% occur once, and the top ten carry about a fifth. Time point in this sample: newly diagnosed GD, antithyroid drugs for less than 3 months. With RNA extracted from PBMCs as input, the TCR library was made. Specimen: peripheral blood mononuclear cells (PBMCs), collected at new diagnosis, from a patient treated with antithyroid drugs. These receptors originate from a female donor with Graves disease.

In its sample, this clonotype was seen many times. The chain combines TRBV7-9 with TRBJ2-2, with D unclear. Deletions cut 4 bases from V and 3 bases from J, with 21 bases between. From germline, CDR1 is SEHNR and CDR2 FQNEAQ (reference sequence). There are 18 residues in the CDR3. CDR3 sequence (DNA): TGTGCCAGCAGCTATCCACCCAGACAACCCTCCCACACCGGGGAGCTGTTTTTT. Its protein product is CASSYPPRQPSHTGELFF.

This clonotype was found many times. This chain connects TRBV5-5 to TRBJ1-6; 8 bases fit TRBD1. From germline, CDR1 is SGHKS and CDR2 YYEKEE (reference sequence). Trimming cost V 3 bases and J 7 bases; bases outside gene matches: 6. The length of the CDR3 is 15 residues. CDR3 amino acids: CASSYLTGANSPLHF. The CDR3 nucleotides are TGTGCCAGCAGCTATTTGACAGGGGCCAATTCACCCCTCCACTTT.

This clonotype occurred many times. The chain recombines TRBV20-1 with TRBJ2-7, with 7 bases lining up with TRBD1. The V and J ends lost 2 bases and 3 bases, in that order; junction bases with no gene match: 16. The CDR3 covers 17 residues. The germline V gene has CDR1 DFQATT and CDR2 SNEGSKA (reference sequence). As DNA, the CDR3 is TGCAGTGCTAGACCACACTCCGGGACAGAAAACGACTACGAGCAGTACTTC. Its translation is CSARPHSGTENDYEQYF.

This clonotype was counted a few times. This rearrangement joins TRBV15 to TRBJ2-1; D may match TRBD1 or TRBD2 (5 bases each). This CDR3 has 16 residues. CDR1 and CDR2 from the germline V gene are LNHNV and YYDKDF (reference sequence). The V end was cut by 1 base, the J end by 4 bases, with 14 bases between. CDR3 sequence reads: CATSRVLGDGYNEQFF. The CDR3 DNA follows: TGTGCCACCAGCAGAGTTTTGGGGGATGGATACAATGAGCAGTTCTTC.

A word on this clonotype: A read error may be the cause here, since a much bigger clone is one base away. The CDR3 sequence is CASSSPGQVHEQFF. CDR3 nucleotide sequence: TGTGCCAGCAGCTCACCGGGACAGGTTCACGAGCAGTTCTTC. The genes are TRBV7-9 and TRBJ2-1, with 8 bases identical to TRBD1. V gave up 4 bases and J gave up 10 bases; unmatched junction bases: 9. Germline CDR1 SEHNR, CDR2 FQNEAQ (reference sequence). CDR3 length: 14 amino acids.

V is TRBV24-1 and J is TRBJ2-6; D is unresolved. The germline gives CDR1 KGHDR, CDR2 SFDVKD. This CDR3 has 11 residues. V was pared by 10 bases and J by 6 bases, with 6 bases between. CDR3 sequence reads: CATSEANVLTF. The DNA of the CDR3 is TGTGCCACTTCCGAGGCCAACGTCCTGACTTTC.

This clonotype was seen many times. The chain has TRBV27 and TRBJ1-2; 10 positions agree with TRBD1. CDR3 length: 14 residues. CDR1 MNHEY and CDR2 SMNVEV come from the germline V gene (reference sequence). With V trimmed by 0 bases and J by 8 bases, 3 bases remained unmatched. CDR3 coding DNA: TGTGCCAGCAGTTTATCGGGGACAGGGGTGGGCTACACCTTC. Translated: CASSLSGTGVGYTF.

This clonotype came up many times. This chain joins TRBV4-1 and TRBJ1-1; D is undetermined. V gave up 5 bases and J gave up 11 bases, with 18 bases separating them. The CDR3 has 13 residues. Germline V gives CDR1 MGHRA, CDR2 YSYEKL. CDR3 loop: CASSDPSSGNAFF. The CDR3 nucleotides are TGCGCCAGCAGCGATCCCTCGTCGGGGAATGCTTTCTTT.

In its sample, this clonotype was seen many times. The rearrangement uses TRBV6-1 and TRBJ1-2; TRBD1 aligns across 8 bases. CDR3 length: 16 residues. Germline CDR1 is MNHNS and CDR2 is SASEGT. The V and J ends lost 10 bases and 1 base, in that order; junction bases with no gene match: 14. CDR3 bases: TGTGCCACGTCGACTCCAGGGGGCAGTTATAACTATGGCTACACCTTC. This translates into CATSTPGGSYNYGYTF.

The chain uses TRBV7-2 and TRBJ2-5; 11 nucleotides agree with TRBD1. This CDR3 region has 15 residues. J lost 5 bases, V lost 4 bases, and 6 bases had no gene match. Germline assignment: CDR1 SGHTA and CDR2 FQGNSA. CDR3 sequence reads: CASSSWTGGIETQYF. The CDR3 DNA follows: TGTGCCAGCAGCTCGTGGACAGGGGGCATCGAGACCCAGTACTTC. The whole variable domain, remainder taken from reference TRBV7-2 and TRBJ2-5, is GAGVSQSPSNKVTEKGKDVELRCDPISGHTALYWYRQSLGQGLEFLIYFQGNSAPDKSGLPSDRFSAERTGGSVSTLTIQRTQQEDSAVYLCASSSWTGGIETQYFGPGTRLLVL.

This clonotype was counted at least ten times. The V gene is TRBV28, the J gene TRBJ2-1; 9 nucleotides align to TRBD2. The CDR3 totals 19 residues. Per the germline V gene, CDR1 is MDHEN and CDR2 is SYDVKM. V shed 1 base, J shed 0 bases, and the junction held 10 bases outside the gene matches. The CDR3 reads CASSLLGAGGSRSYNEQFF. Written as DNA, the CDR3 is TGTGCCAGCAGTTTATTAGGGGCGGGAGGGTCTCGCTCCTACAATGAGCAGTTCTTC.

Many counts were recorded for this clonotype. The chain links TRBV13 to TRBJ2-5, with no clear D. The CDR3 has 13 amino acids. Germline CDR1 is PRHDT and CDR2 is FYEKMQ (reference sequence). The ends were cut back, 1 base at V and 6 bases at J, with 9 bases in the middle. CDR3 nucleotides: TGTGCCAGCAGCTTAGATGGGTATCAGACCCAGTACTTC. As protein: CASSLDGYQTQYF.

This clonotype occurred many times. The CDR3 sequence is CASRGERGYGYTF. The CDR3 DNA is TGTGCCAGCAGGGGGGAAAGGGGCTATGGCTACACCTTC. The V and J genes are TRBV28 and TRBJ1-2, with a tentative D call TRBD1 (5 bases). Germline lookup yields CDR1 MDHEN and CDR2 SYDVKM. Trimming cost V 6 bases and J 4 bases, with 12 bases left between them. The CDR3 has 13 residues.

This clonotype has more than one count but fewer than ten. V usage is TRBV6-1 and J usage is TRBJ1-2; D gene ambiguous. The CDR3 extends over 11 amino acids. The germline V gene has CDR1 MNHNS and CDR2 SASEGT. V shed 8 bases and J shed 7 bases, with 11 bases lying between them. Written as DNA, the CDR3 is TGTGCCAGCGGTCCGGCGGGTGGCTACACCTTC. This encodes CASGPAGGYTF.

This clonotype has more than one count but fewer than ten. The chain uses TRBV7-9 and TRBJ2-1; D may match TRBD1 or TRBD2 (7 bases each). CDR3 size: 16 residues. Germline lookup yields CDR1 SEHNR and CDR2 FQNEAQ (reference sequence). V lost 3 bases and J lost 5, with 17 bases in between. CDR3 in amino acids: CASSFPGGEGHNEQFF. The CDR3 bases are TGTGCCAGCAGCTTCCCAGGGGGGGAGGGCCACAATGAGCAGTTCTTC.

This clonotype was seen repeatedly, ten times or more. V and J are TRBV2 and TRBJ1-5; tentative D call: TRBD1 (5 bases). Germline V lookup: CDR1 SNHLY, CDR2 FYNNEI. The CDR3 spans 16 residues. V lost 6 bases and J 0 bases, leaving 15 bases between the germline ends. The CDR3 nucleotides read TGTGCCAGCAGGGGGTCGGGGCTTAATAGCAATCAGCCCCAGCATTTT. Protein sequence: CASRGSGLNSNQPQHF.

This clonotype has ten or more counts. The chain combines TRBV7-2 with TRBJ2-5; possible D gene TRBD2, 6 bases. CDR1 and CDR2 (germline): SGHTA, FQGNSA. CDR3 length: 12 residues. V shed 4 bases and J shed 7 bases, with 10 bases lying between them. Here the CDR3 reads CASSSDSGTQYF. The CDR3, as DNA: TGTGCCAGCAGCTCAGATAGCGGGACCCAGTACTTC.

This clonotype was detected a few times. This chain connects TRBV9 to TRBJ2-6; D is undetermined. The CDR3 has 14 residues. V was clipped by 0 bases and J by 0 bases, with 1 base between them. Germline V gene sequence: CDR1 SGDLS, CDR2 YYNGEE. The CDR3 loop reads CASSVGSGANVLTF. The DNA of the CDR3 is TGTGCCAGCAGCGTAGGCTCTGGGGCCAACGTCCTGACTTTC.

This clonotype was seen ten or more times. This chain links TRBV27 with TRBJ2-1; D not certain. The CDR3 runs to 13 residues. Trimming took off 2 bases at V and 8 bases at J, with 10 bases between the two ends. CDR1 MNHEY and CDR2 SMNVEV come from the germline V gene (reference sequence). This chain's CDR3 is CASSLTQVDEQFF. The CDR3 DNA reads TGTGCCAGCAGTTTAACCCAGGTGGATGAGCAGTTCTTC.

This rearrangement joins TRBV10-3 to TRBJ2-7; tentative D call: TRBD1 (6 bases). V lost 10 bases and J 12 bases, leaving 28 bases between the germline ends. Looked up from germline, CDR1 is ENHRY and CDR2 is SYGVKD. The CDR3 runs 14 residues. CDR3 loop: CATGEPVERQVWYF. The CDR3, as DNA: TGTGCCACAGGTGAGCCGGTTGAAAGACAGGTGTGGTACTTC.

The chain is built from TRBV6-2 or TRBV6-3 and TRBJ1-2; D is ambiguous. Deletions cut 6 bases from V and 8 bases from J, with 16 bases between. The CDR3 is made up of 13 amino acids. The germline gives CDR1 MNHEY, CDR2 SVGEGT. The chain's CDR3 is CASRLSDVVGYTF. In DNA, the CDR3 is TGTGCCAGCAGACTCTCTGACGTCGTGGGCTACACCTTC.